The next 12 T cell receptor beta chains were all read from a single sample in a study of CD8 T cells in ankylosing spondylitis listed by TCRdb under 2017. The library was built by means of 5' RACE. Instrument used: Illumina HiSeq 2500. TCRdb handled the public reads itself, with Q25 trimming in fastp and clone calling in MiXCR, and kept productive beta chains. Rows are unified per CDR3 protein, each entry keeping the most common DNA and genes. The sample data list around 330,000 distinct CDR3 sequences, and around a tenth of these were observed just once. About 10% of the sample is in the top ten clones. Material for sequencing was blood, either unsorted or a sorted T cell fraction (not recorded which). The receptors originated from a female donor with ankylosing spondylitis or in good health (not recorded which).

The table lists this clonotype with many counts. The chain recombines TRBV28 with TRBJ1-5; TRBD1 aligns across 7 bases. Unmatched junction bases numbered 11, after V lost 6 bases and J lost 3 bases. Germline lookup yields CDR1 MDHEN and CDR2 SYDVKM. The CDR3 is made up of 16 amino acids. Here the CDR3 DNA reads TGTGCCAGCAGCAAAACAGGGGCCCTTTTCAATCAGCCCCAGCATTTT. It yields the protein CASSKTGALFNQPQHF.

The rearrangement joins TRBV27 to TRBJ1-6; 7 bases are shared with TRBD1. This CDR3 contains 15 residues. Losses at the gene ends were 5 bases for V and 10 bases for J; bases not matched to a gene: 11. From germline, CDR1 is MNHEY and CDR2 SMNVEV (reference sequence). The CDR3 spells CASSQRQGVWSPLHF. CDR3 nucleotides: TGTGCCAGCAGTCAACGACAGGGAGTTTGGTCACCCCTCCACTTT.

This clonotype appeared many times. The chain has TRBV7-2 and TRBJ2-7; D is unresolved. The CDR3 runs to 15 residues. CDR1 and CDR2 (germline): SGHTA, FQGNSA. V lost 5 bases, J lost 6 bases, and 20 bases lay in between. CDR3 sequence: CASSPVSASRLEQYF. CDR3 nucleotide sequence: TGTGCCAGCAGCCCGGTATCGGCCTCCCGGCTCGAGCAGTACTTC.

V is TRBV14 and J is TRBJ2-2; D perhaps matches TRBD2 (6 bases). The V and J ends lost 0 bases and 4 bases respectively, with 15 bases between them. The CDR3 extends over 17 amino acids. Per germline, CDR1 SGHDN and CDR2 FVKESK. The CDR3 nucleotides read TGTGCCAGCAGCCAAGATTTGGGGAGGCTGCGCACCGGGGAGCTGTTTTTT. This gives the protein CASSQDLGRLRTGELFF.

This CDR3 reads CASSLSLGLGRGEQFF. In DNA, the CDR3 is TGTGCCAGCAGTTTATCTCTGGGGCTGGGCCGAGGTGAGCAGTTCTTC. The V call is TRBV27, the J call TRBJ2-1; TRBD1 is a possible D gene (5 bases). In germline, CDR1 is MNHEY, CDR2 SMNVEV (reference sequence). The V end was cut by 0 bases, the J end by 9 bases, with 18 bases between. CDR3 size: 16 residues.

This clonotype has only a few counts. The rearrangement uses TRBV2 and TRBJ1-4; D may be TRBD1 (6 bases). The CDR3 spans 17 residues. Germline V gives CDR1 SNHLY, CDR2 FYNNEI. V lost 6 bases to trimming and J lost 0 bases, with 17 bases between them. The CDR3 sequence is CASRKDRRSATNEKLFF. The CDR3, as DNA: TGTGCCAGCAGAAAGGACAGAAGAAGTGCAACTAATGAAAAACTGTTTTTT.

This clonotype has only a few counts. The chain is built from TRBV7-9 and TRBJ2-2; tentative D call: TRBD1 (6 bases). Trimming left V 7 bases short and J 3 bases short, with 15 bases between. Germline lookup yields CDR1 SEHNR and CDR2 FQNEAQ (reference sequence). CDR3 size: 15 residues. The CDR3 DNA reads as TGTGCCAGCAACCCTCCGGGACACTACACCGGGGAGCTGTTTTTT. Its translation: CASNPPGHYTGELFF.

This clonotype was observed at least ten times. A read error may account for a junction end that differs from germline. The gene calls are TRBV5-6 and TRBJ1-5; no reliable D call. This CDR3 is built from 13 residues. Germline V CDR1 and CDR2: SGHDT, YYEEEE. CDR3 residues: CASSLDRNQPQHF. The CDR3 bases are TGCGCCAGCAGCTTGGACCGCAATCAGCCCCAGCATTTT.

The chain recombines TRBV28 with TRBJ2-3; D possibly uses TRBD1 or TRBD2 (5 bases each). V was cut by 2 bases and J by 3 bases, with 9 bases left in between. Germline loops: CDR1 MDHEN, CDR2 SYDVKM. The CDR3 is 14 amino acids. The CDR3 sequence is CASSLQGVTDTQYF. The CDR3, as DNA: TGTGCCAGCAGTTTACAGGGAGTTACAGATACGCAGTATTTT.

The chain carries TRBV2 and TRBJ1-6; the match to TRBD1 covers 9 bases. CDR3 length equals 19 residues. Trimming cost V 11 bases and J 0 bases; bases outside gene matches: 17. Germline V gene lookup returns CDR1 SNHLY and CDR2 FYNNEI. The CDR3 nucleotides read TGTGCCCTCTGCCCGTTTGGGACAGGGCTTAGCTCCTATAATTCACCCCTCCACTTT. This translates into CALCPFGTGLSSYNSPLHF.

There are a few counts of this clonotype. The V gene is TRBV6-5, the J gene TRBJ2-1, with D hard to call. The CDR3 runs to 15 residues. The germline V gene has CDR1 MNHEY and CDR2 SVGAGI. Trimming took off 2 bases at V and 4 bases at J, with 12 bases between the two ends. The CDR3 coding sequence is TGTGCCAGCAGTTACGTGGCAGGACCATACAATGAGCAGTTCTTC. Protein product: CASSYVAGPYNEQFF.

The sample holds many counts of this clonotype. This chain uses TRBV6-1 with TRBJ2-7; maybe TRBD2 (6 bases). This CDR3 spans 15 amino acids. Trimming left V 5 bases short and J 0 bases short, with 14 bases between. The germline V gene has CDR1 MNHNS and CDR2 SASEGT. CDR3 amino acids: CASSRDFLSSYEQYF. CDR3 bases: TGTGCCAGCAGTAGGGACTTCCTCAGCTCCTACGAGCAGTACTTC.